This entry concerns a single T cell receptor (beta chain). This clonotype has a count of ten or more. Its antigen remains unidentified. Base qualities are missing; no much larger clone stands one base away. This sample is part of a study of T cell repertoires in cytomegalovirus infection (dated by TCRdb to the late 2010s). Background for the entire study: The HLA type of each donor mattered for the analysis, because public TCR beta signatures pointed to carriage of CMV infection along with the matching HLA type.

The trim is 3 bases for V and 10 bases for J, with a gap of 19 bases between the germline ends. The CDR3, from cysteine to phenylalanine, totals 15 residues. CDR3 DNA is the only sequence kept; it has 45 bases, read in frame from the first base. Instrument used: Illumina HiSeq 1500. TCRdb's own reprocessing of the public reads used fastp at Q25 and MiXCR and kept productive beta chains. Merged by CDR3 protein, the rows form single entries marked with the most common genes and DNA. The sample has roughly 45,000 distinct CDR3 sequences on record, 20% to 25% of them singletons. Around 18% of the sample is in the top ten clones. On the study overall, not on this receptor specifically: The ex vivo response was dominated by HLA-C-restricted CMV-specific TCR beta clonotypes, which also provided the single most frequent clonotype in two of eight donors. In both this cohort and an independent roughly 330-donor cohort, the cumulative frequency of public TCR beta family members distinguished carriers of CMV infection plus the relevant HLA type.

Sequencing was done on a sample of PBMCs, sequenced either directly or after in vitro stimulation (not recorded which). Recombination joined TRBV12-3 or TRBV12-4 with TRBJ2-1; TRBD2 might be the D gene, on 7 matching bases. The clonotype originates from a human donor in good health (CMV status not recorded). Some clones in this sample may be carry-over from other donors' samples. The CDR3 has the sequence CASSFGGGAGVEQFF. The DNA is TGTGCCAGCAGTTTTGGGGGAGGGGCAGGGGTCGAGCAGTTCTTC.